In this sample, the clone carrying this T cell receptor (beta chain) turned up once. The V gene's germline CDR1 is MDHEN and CDR2 SYDVKM. V dropped 4 bases and J dropped 4 bases, with 7 bases sitting between them. This CDR3 spans 12 amino acids. The sample belongs to a study of blood T cell repertoires in COVID-19. As for the study in general: Spain, Italy and the United States supplied samples that represented acute and convalescent COVID-19. PBMCs, B-cell-depleted T cells, or T cells were the source of the cDNA or gDNA that made up the material.

Per the original methods: Estimated nucleated cell counts came from reference gene primer amplification. Only in-frame clones appear in the TCRdb table, and some are missing; sequencing was by immunoSEQ multiplex PCR. The DNA was the basis for D and trimming; V, J and clone size are from that table. Here the sample spans approximately 300,000 clones, around 87% being singletons. Sequenced: peripheral blood. The chain has TRBV28 and TRBJ1-2, with D unresolved. The TCR comes from a man aged 45-65 years with active or convalescent COVID-19. This CDR3 reads CASSWAAYGYTF. In DNA form, the CDR3 reads TGTGCCAGCAGTTGGGCAGCCTATGGCTACACCTTC.